Below are 2 T cell receptor beta chains sequenced from a single sample in a study of control samples from healthy donors and cancer patients. Using immunoSEQ multiplex PCR, the repertoire was profiled, and TCRdb retains in-frame clones only, with some absent. Of 150,000 or so clones in the sample, 88% were seen once. The sample was blood. The receptors were gathered from a woman in her 30s in good health.

The chain couples TRBV6-1 to TRBJ2-7, with no clear D. The V end lost 3 bases, the J end lost 3 bases, and 21 bases lay between the germline ends. The CDR3 is 17 residues long. The germline CDR1 and CDR2 sequences are MNHNS and SASEGT. CDR3 coding DNA: TGTGCCAGCAGTGATAGCAGTCTGTCTATATATTTCTACGAGCAGTACGTC. Translating gives CASSDSSLSIYFYEQYV.

The chain recombines TRBV7-2 with TRBJ2-5, with 7 bases that match TRBD2. The CDR3 length is 14 residues. The V gene's germline CDR1 is SGHTA and CDR2 FQGNSA. The trim removed 0 bases at V and 5 bases at J, leaving 3 bases unmatched. The CDR3 loop is CASSLAGGVETQYF. For the CDR3, the DNA is TGTGCCAGCAGCTTAGCGGGGGGGGTTGAGACCCAGTACTTC.